This paragraph covers one T cell receptor (beta chain) sequence. Its antigen remains unidentified. Sequencing was performed with immunoSEQ multiplex PCR; in TCRdb, only in-frame clones are kept and a portion is missing. The sample carries approximately 65,000 clones, roughly four fifths recorded once. The data stem from a study of OX40 agonist ivuxolimab in advanced cancers. Whole-study context: A history of anti-PD-1, anti-PD-L1 or anti-CTLA-4 therapy was acceptable, and 40% had some. The study reported partial responses in three patients: one hepatocellular carcinoma, two cutaneous melanoma. Notes on the study in general: CD8+ T cells were the subset that, on average, had more expanded clones than CD4+.

V lost 2 bases, J lost 7 bases, and 5 bases stayed unmatched. The V gene's germline CDR1 is SGHDT and CDR2 YYEEEE. The length of the CDR3 is 14 residues. Anyone with autoimmune disease history or systemic immunosuppression was excluded. This TCR derives from an adult with an advanced solid tumor such as melanoma, head and neck, liver or kidney cancer. Sample: CD4+ or CD8+ T cells sorted from blood, taken in a trial of the OX40 agonist ivuxolimab. The V call is TRBV5-6, the J call TRBJ2-7; TRBD1 matches 11 bases. CDR3 amino acids: CASSLLDRGREQYF. The CDR3 DNA follows: TGTGCCAGCAGCTTACTGGACAGGGGGCGGGAGCAGTACTTC.